Below, 26 T cell receptor beta chains from the same sample are listed, as sequenced in a study of T cell repertoires in cytomegalovirus infection. Their antigen targets remain unknown. MiXCR, applied by TCRdb to the reads, yields one record per CDR3 protein. The table shows 700,000 to 850,000 distinct CDR3 sequences, with about 31% occurring only once. The sequenced sample was cultured CD8+ T cells from PBMCs, obtained from culture after CMV antigen stimulation. These receptors all come from a human donor in good health (CMV status not recorded). Some clones in this sample may be carry-over from other donors' samples.

This clonotype has just a few counts. The J gene is TRBJ1-2, the V gene TRBV27; D is undetermined. Trimming pared 5 bases from V and 7 bases from J, leaving 14 bases between. The germline gives CDR1 MNHEY, CDR2 SMNVEV (reference sequence). CDR3 length equals 13 residues. CDR3 sequence (DNA): TGTGCCAGCAGTCAAATAGTTGACGGTGGCTACACCTTC. Protein product: CASSQIVDGGYTF.

In its sample, this clonotype was seen many times. This chain links TRBV6-1 with TRBJ1-2; D unclear. Between the trimmed V and J ends, which lost 5 bases and 6 bases, there was a span of 10 bases. Germline values: CDR1 MNHNS, CDR2 SASEGT. The CDR3 length is 12 residues. The CDR3 nucleotides read TGTGCCAGCAGTTCAGGACGGGATGGCTACACCTTC. This translates into CASSSGRDGYTF.

V usage is TRBV12-5 and J usage is TRBJ1-6; D gene uncertain. Germline assignment: CDR1 LGHNT and CDR2 FRNRAP. This CDR3 is built from 16 residues. The V and J ends lost 5 bases and 1 base respectively, with 12 bases between them. CDR3 DNA sequence: TGTGCTAGTGGTCTGACCCAGCGGTCCTATAATTCACCCCTCCACTTT. Amino acid sequence: CASGLTQRSYNSPLHF.

The gene calls are TRBV7-6 and TRBJ2-5; D gene uncertain. The CDR3 has 12 amino acids. Trimming took off 5 bases at V and 5 bases at J, with 9 bases between the two ends. Germline V gene lookup returns CDR1 SGHVS and CDR2 FNYEAQ. The CDR3 loop is CASSRTVETQYF. In nucleotides, the CDR3 is TGTGCCAGCAGCCGGACGGTTGAGACCCAGTACTTC.

This clonotype was detected once. V usage is TRBV7-9 and J usage is TRBJ2-7; 7 positions match TRBD1. The junction had 14 bases not matched to a gene; V was cut back by 6 bases and J by 3 bases. CDR1 is SEHNR, CDR2 FQNEAQ, per germline (reference sequence). The CDR3 extends over 16 amino acids. The DNA of the CDR3 is TGTGCCAGCAGTCATGGGCCTGGGGCAGGGGGCTACGAGCAGTACTTC. The encoded protein is CASSHGPGAGGYEQYF.

This clonotype was counted many times. The genes are TRBV12-3 or TRBV12-4 and TRBJ1-5; D uncertain. The CDR3 covers 13 residues. Trimming took off 4 bases at V and 4 bases at J, with 8 bases between the two ends. CDR3 in amino acids: CASSYSLNQPQHF. The CDR3 DNA sequence: TGTGCCAGCAGTTACAGTTTGAATCAGCCCCAGCATTTT.

The V and J genes are TRBV12-3 or TRBV12-4 and TRBJ1-5; TRBD1 aligns across 10 bases. V gave up 6 bases and J gave up 0 bases; unmatched junction bases: 5. CDR3 length: 16 residues. Here the CDR3 reads CASRGGTGVSNQPQHF. CDR3 sequence (DNA): TGTGCCAGCAGGGGGGGGACAGGGGTTAGCAATCAGCCCCAGCATTTT.

This clonotype has just a few counts. J is TRBJ2-7 and V is TRBV27; 11 nucleotides agree with TRBD2. This CDR3 is built from 18 residues. Germline CDR1 MNHEY, CDR2 SMNVEV (reference sequence). The ends lost 5 bases at V and 0 bases at J; junction bases unmatched: 12. The CDR3 protein is CASSTLAGATDVSYEQYF. As DNA, the CDR3 is TGTGCCAGCAGTACACTAGCGGGGGCCACCGACGTCTCCTACGAGCAGTACTTC.

The table lists this clonotype with many counts. CDR3 coding DNA: TGTGCCAGCAGCTTAGATGACGTCTATAATTCACCCCTCCACTTT. Protein product: CASSLDDVYNSPLHF. The rearrangement links TRBV7-2 to TRBJ1-6; no clear D gene. This CDR3 is 15 amino acids long. From germline, CDR1 is SGHTA and CDR2 FQGNSA. The germline V and J ends were trimmed by 1 base and 3 bases, with 7 bases remaining between them. The complete variable domain, with remaining parts taken from reference TRBV7-2 and TRBJ1-6, reads GAGVSQSPSNKVTEKGKDVELRCDPISGHTALYWYRQSLGQGLEFLIYFQGNSAPDKSGLPSDRFSAERTGGSVSTLTIQRTQQEDSAVYLCASSLDDVYNSPLHFGNGTRLTVT.

The table lists this clonotype with a few counts. The V and J genes are TRBV7-2 and TRBJ2-1; a possible D gene is TRBD1 (6 bases). The length of the CDR3 is 15 residues. The V end lost 1 base, the J end lost 6 bases, and 13 bases lay between the germline ends. CDR1 is SGHTA and CDR2 is FQGNSA in the germline V gene. The CDR3 sequence is CASSLGAGVGNEQFF. DNA for the CDR3: TGTGCCAGCAGCTTAGGGGCAGGGGTAGGCAATGAGCAGTTCTTC.

The chain has TRBV5-6 and TRBJ1-5; a possible D gene is TRBD1 (6 bases). V lost 3 bases and J 3 bases, leaving 10 bases between the germline ends. Germline CDR1 reads SGHDT; CDR2 reads YYEEEE. The CDR3 has 14 amino acids. CDR3 residues: CASSWGHLNQPQHF. CDR3 nucleotide sequence: TGTGCCAGCAGCTGGGGACACCTCAATCAGCCCCAGCATTTT.

The chain recombines TRBV5-5 with TRBJ1-6; weak D call: TRBD1 (5 bases). The CDR3 contains 16 residues. The germline V gene has CDR1 SGHKS and CDR2 YYEKEE (reference sequence). Deletions cut 1 base from V and 4 bases from J, with 12 bases between. The CDR3 nucleotides are TGTGCCAGCAGCTTGCGGAGGGGCGAATATAATTCACCCCTCCACTTT. This gives the protein CASSLRRGEYNSPLHF.

As regards this clonotype: It may be a read error: a sequence one base away is much more abundant. The CDR3 loop is CVSSLVGALAGSSQETQYF. The CDR3 bases are TGTGTCAGCAGCTTAGTCGGGGCCCTAGCGGGGAGCTCCCAAGAGACCCAGTACTTC. This chain links TRBV7-6 with TRBJ2-5; 9 nucleotides match TRBD2. CDR1 SGHVS and CDR2 FNYEAQ come from the germline V gene. The CDR3 consists of 19 residues.

The V gene is TRBV19, the J gene TRBJ1-2, with 8 nucleotides matching TRBD1. Germline CDR1 reads LNHDA; CDR2 reads SQIVND (reference sequence). The CDR3 totals 14 residues. The trim removed 5 bases at V and 5 bases at J, leaving 7 bases unmatched. This chain's CDR3 is CASSASTGEYGYTF. CDR3 bases: TGTGCCAGTAGTGCCTCGACAGGGGAATATGGCTACACCTTC.

The chain links TRBV7-9 to TRBJ2-7; D not certain. The CDR3 length is 14 residues. Germline loops: CDR1 SEHNR, CDR2 FQNEAQ (reference sequence). Trimming left V 4 bases short and J 2 bases short, with 12 bases between. CDR3 coding DNA: TGTGCCAGCAGCTCCCCAAGGCAGGCCTACGAGCAGTACTTC. Translating it yields CASSSPRQAYEQYF.

This clonotype occurred once. The chain carries TRBV27 and TRBJ2-1; 11 positions match TRBD2. V trimming: 8 bases; J trimming: 4 bases; junction bases outside the gene matches: 4. The CDR3 has 14 amino acids. Germline assignment: CDR1 MNHEY and CDR2 SMNVEV (reference sequence). The DNA of the CDR3 is TGTGCCAGCTCTAGCGGGGGGATGTACAATGAGCAGTTCTTC. It encodes CASSSGGMYNEQFF.

The chain joins TRBV7-9 to TRBJ1-5; TRBD1 might be the D (6 bases). The CDR3 extends over 16 amino acids. V lost 5 bases and J 2 bases, leaving 16 bases between the germline ends. Germline V gives CDR1 SEHNR, CDR2 FQNEAQ (reference sequence). The CDR3 coding sequence is TGTGCCAGCAGCGGCTCCCACAGGGACGGCAATCAGCCCCAGCATTTT. Translated: CASSGSHRDGNQPQHF. Together with reference TRBV7-9 and TRBJ1-5, the CDR3 gives the full variable domain: DTGVSQNPRHKITKRGQNVTFRCDPISEHNRLYWYRQTLGQGPEFLTYFQNEAQLEKSRLLSDRFSAERPKGSFSTLEIQRTEQGDSAMYLCASSGSHRDGNQPQHFGDGTRLSIL.

This chain joins TRBV7-9 and TRBJ1-1; D is undetermined. CDR1 is SEHNR, CDR2 FQNEAQ, per germline (reference sequence). The ends were cut back, 2 bases at V and 8 bases at J, with 12 bases in the middle. The CDR3 consists of 13 residues. The CDR3 coding sequence is TGTGCCAGCAGCTTACCGGGCCAAGTGGAAGCTTTCTTT. Translation gives CASSLPGQVEAFF.

This clonotype was seen a handful of times. The chain recombines TRBV14 with TRBJ2-7, with TRBD1 identical over 7 bases. CDR3 length: 11 residues. With V trimmed by 8 bases and J by 7 bases, 5 bases remained unmatched. Germline V gives CDR1 SGHDN, CDR2 FVKESK. The CDR3: CASRQGGEQYF. The CDR3 DNA reads TGTGCCAGCCGACAGGGCGGGGAGCAGTACTTC.

V usage is TRBV14 and J usage is TRBJ2-2, with TRBD1 identical over 7 bases. V gave up 3 bases and J gave up 2 bases; unmatched junction bases: 9. The germline CDR1 and CDR2 sequences are SGHDN and FVKESK. CDR3 length: 17 residues. The CDR3 nucleotides are TGTGCCAGCAGCCATCAATTCCGGGACAGTAACACCGGGGAGCTGTTTTTT. Protein sequence: CASSHQFRDSNTGELFF. The variable domain in full, completed from reference TRBV14 and TRBJ2-2, reads EAGVTQFPSHSVIEKGQTVTLRCDPISGHDNLYWYRRVMGKEIKFLLHFVKESKQDESGMPNNRFLAERTGGTYSTLKVQPAELEDSGVYFCASSHQFRDSNTGELFFGEGSRLTVL.

The genes are TRBV7-6 and TRBJ1-2; TRBD1 might be the D (5 bases). V shed 5 bases and J shed 4 bases, with 14 bases lying between them. The CDR3 loop spans 14 amino acids. CDR1 and CDR2 from the germline V gene are SGHVS and FNYEAQ. The CDR3 here is CASSPRAESYGYTF. CDR3 DNA sequence: TGTGCCAGCAGCCCCAGGGCTGAGAGCTATGGCTACACCTTC. The variable domain in full, with the rest retrieved from reference TRBV7-6 and TRBJ1-2, is GAGVSQSPRYKVTKRGQDVALRCDPISGHVSLYWYRQALGQGPEFLTYFNYEAQQDKSGLPNDRFSAERPEGSISTLTIQRTEQRDSAMYRCASSPRAESYGYTFGSGTRLTVV.

The chain combines TRBV7-2 with TRBJ1-1; D remains unclear. V dropped 3 bases and J dropped 7 bases, with 3 bases sitting between them. The germline V gene has CDR1 SGHTA and CDR2 FQGNSA. The CDR3 has 10 residues. This CDR3 reads CASSFHEAFF. The DNA for the CDR3 is TGTGCCAGCAGCTTCCATGAAGCTTTCTTT.

This clonotype was recorded many times. The rearrangement joins TRBV6-1 to TRBJ2-5; 9 positions agree with TRBD2. The germline V gene encodes CDR1 MNHNS and CDR2 SASEGT. J was trimmed by 4 bases and V by 6 bases; bases with no gene match: 6. The CDR3 has 14 residues. CDR3 amino acids: CASRLAGWGETQYF. The CDR3 DNA sequence: TGTGCCAGCAGGCTAGCGGGGTGGGGAGAGACCCAGTACTTC.

This clonotype came up many times. The J gene is TRBJ1-6, the V gene TRBV6-1; 10 bases are shared with TRBD1. V lost 10 bases and J lost 7; bases outside the gene matches: 13. CDR3 length: 16 residues. Germline CDR1 reads MNHNS; CDR2 reads SASEGT. The CDR3 sequence: CAIPVPGQGPNSPLHF. CDR3 in DNA: TGTGCCATTCCGGTCCCGGGACAGGGGCCCAATTCACCCCTCCACTTT.

The chain is built from TRBV28 and TRBJ2-7; the D call may be TRBD1 or TRBD2 (5 bases each). Germline CDR1 is MDHEN and CDR2 is SYDVKM. CDR3 length: 14 amino acids. The V and J ends lost 5 bases and 5 bases respectively, with 16 bases between them. Here the CDR3 reads CASSTWDGGDEQYV. The CDR3 nucleotides are TGTGCCAGCAGTACTTGGGACGGAGGCGACGAGCAGTACGTC.

The chain links TRBV5-4 to TRBJ2-5; 8 positions match TRBD1. With V trimmed by 6 bases and J by 0 bases, 16 bases remained unmatched. The length of the CDR3 is 18 residues. CDR1 is SGHNT and CDR2 is YYREEE in the germline V gene (reference sequence). The CDR3 is CASTMSYWTGSHQETQYF. In DNA, the CDR3 is TGTGCCAGCACCATGAGCTACTGGACAGGGAGTCACCAAGAGACCCAGTACTTC.